This TCR beta chain was identified in a study of T-cell memory formation after mild COVID-19. Study background: The study found TCR clusters largely donor specific.

This clonotype was counted a few times. Its antigen remains unidentified. Findings and caveats of the study: Mainly in CM and EM were contracting CD4+ clones; CD8+ were in EMRA. SARS-CoV-2 specificity of second-wave clones peaking day 37 was unconfirmed.

From 5'RACE with constant-segment primers came TCR alpha and TCR beta cDNA libraries that carried sample barcodes and UMIs. TCRdb ran MiXCR on the 5' RACE reads and lists one entry per CDR3 protein. The table lists 400,000 to 500,000 distinct CDR3 sequences, around 20% of them singletons. V was pared by 7 bases and J by 5 bases, with 17 bases between. This CDR3 has 13 residues. Germline V gives CDR1 SQVTM, CDR2 ANQGSEA. The sequence came from an adult woman who had mild COVID-19 (a few samples of this study predate the infection). Cell type and time point are not known. The chain combines TRBV29-1 with TRBJ1-1; D is unclear. Input material: PBMCs or a T cell subset sorted from them (not recorded which). CDR3: CSALGGPITEAFF. The DNA for the CDR3 is TGCAGCGCCCTGGGCGGGCCGATTACTGAAGCTTTCTTT.